This TCR beta chain was identified during a study of cytomegalovirus exposure and HLA in healthy donors. Primers included in the PCR were 60 Vbeta and 13 Jbeta primers. Assay used: immunoSEQ multiplex PCR; TCRdb lists only in-frame clones, some missing. The sample shows roughly 180,000 clones, 85% of them seen only once. Germline loops: CDR1 SQVTM, CDR2 ANQGSEA. The CDR3 is 13 residues long. With 7 bases clipped from V and 6 bases from J, the junction kept 7 bases outside the gene matches. The rearrangement links TRBV29-1 to TRBJ2-1; 9 nucleotides align to TRBD1. The sequence was obtained from a boy aged 2 to 10 in good health and CMV-seronegative. The sequenced material came from PBMCs. In DNA, the CDR3 is TGCAGCGAGCGGACGACAGGGGGCAATGAGCAGTTCTTC. Amino acids: CSERTTGGNEQFF.